Listed below are T cell receptor beta chains from one sample, sequenced in a study of shared clonotypes between healthy human individuals. Clones were sequenced by immunoSEQ multiplex PCR, and TCRdb holds only the in-frame ones, with some missing. The repertoire has roughly 2,000,000 clones, approximately 95% of them found once; the top ten carry 1.2%. What was sequenced was naive CD8+ T cells sorted from blood. The receptors here all came from a man in his late teens or twenties in good health. Each CDR3 is given with its conserved first and last residue. The order of the fields is V gene, J gene, D gene, clone size, CDR3 DNA, CDR3 protein. A D gene is named only where the DNA matches it firmly. Clone size is given for some rows only: seen once, a few or many times, or a class if the clone is expanded.

>TRBV21-1|TRBJ2-7|NA|NA
TGTGCCAGCAGGCGACAGGGCTTCTCCTACGAGCAGTACTTC
CASRRQGFSYEQYF
>TRBV6-5|TRBJ1-1|NA|NA
TGTGCCAGCAACCCCCCAGGGCGCGAAGCTTTCTTT
CASNPPGREAFF
>TRBV30|TRBJ1-1|NA|NA
TGTGCCTGGACTGGGGCATTTGACACTGAAGCTTTCTTT
CAWTGAFDTEAFF
>TRBV6-6|TRBJ2-1|TRBD2|NA
TGTGCCACCACGCCGGACCGGGGACTAGCGGGAAATGAGCAGTTCTTC
CATTPDRGLAGNEQFF
>TRBV6-5|TRBJ2-7|NA|once
TGTGCCAGCAGTTACGGTTTTTCAGACGAGCAGTACTTC
CASSYGFSDEQYF
>TRBV19|TRBJ2-3|NA|NA
TGTGCCAGCTCCCCGGTCTTCGCGGGTATAGATACGCAGTATTTT
CASSPVFAGIDTQYF
>TRBV5-6|TRBJ2-1|NA|NA
TGTGCCAGCAGCCCAGGGAGGGGGGAATACAATGAGCAGTTCTTC
CASSPGRGEYNEQFF
>TRBV4-1|TRBJ2-7|TRBD2|NA
TGCGCCAGCAGCCAACCGGGACTAGCGGGAGACGAGCAGTACTTC
CASSQPGLAGDEQYF
>TRBV2|TRBJ1-4|NA|NA
TGTGCCAGCAGTCTTGCTCCAACTAATGAAAAACTGTTTTTT
CASSLAPTNEKLFF
>TRBV4-1|TRBJ1-2|NA|NA
TGCGCCAGCAGCCAAGTGGGGGCAAAAACCACCTATGGCTACACCTTC
CASSQVGAKTTYGYTF
>TRBV5-4|TRBJ2-7|TRBD1|NA
TGTGCCAGCAGCCTTCCTGGGACAGGGATTCGCGAGCAGTACTTC
CASSLPGTGIREQYF
>TRBV5-1|TRBJ1-1|TRBD1|once
TGCGCCAGCAGCTTACAGGGGTTTGACACTGAAGCTTTCTTT
CASSLQGFDTEAFF
>TRBV30|TRBJ2-7|NA|once
TGTGCCTGGGGACCAGGGGCCTACGAGCAGTACTTC
CAWGPGAYEQYF
>TRBV29-1|TRBJ2-5|NA|NA
TGCAGCGTTGAGGAGGAGGGGGTGGAGACCCAGTACTTC
CSVEEEGVETQYF
>TRBV5-1|TRBJ1-2|TRBD1|few
TGCGCCAGCAGCACGGGACAGGGGATAAATGGCTACACCTTC
CASSTGQGINGYTF
>TRBV7-9|TRBJ2-1|NA|NA
TGTGCCAGCAGCTCCACCATTCACAATGAGCAGTTCTTC
CASSSTIHNEQFF
>TRBV10-2|TRBJ2-7|TRBD2|NA
TGCGCCAGCAGTGGAAGCGGGGGGTACGAGCAGTACTTC
CASSGSGGYEQYF
>TRBV2|TRBJ1-2|TRBD1|NA
TGTGCCAGCAGTGAGGACAGGGGGCATAACGGCTACACCTTC
CASSEDRGHNGYTF
>TRBV6-1|TRBJ1-5|NA|NA
TGTGCCAGCAGTGACCCCCGTGGGGGCGCCAGCAATCAGCCCCAGCATTTT
CASSDPRGGASNQPQHF
>TRBV19|TRBJ2-2|NA|NA
TGTGCCAGTAGTATTATAGACACCGGGGAGCTGTTTTTT
CASSIIDTGELFF
>TRBV27|TRBJ2-2|NA|NA
TGTGCCAGCAGTTTAGGGGGACCCGGGGAGCTGTTTTTT
CASSLGGPGELFF
>TRBV7-8|TRBJ2-7|TRBD2|NA
TGTGCCAGCAGCGAGACTAGCGGGGATCTCGACGAGCAGTACTTC
CASSETSGDLDEQYF
>TRBV5-6|TRBJ1-1|NA|NA
TGTGCCAGCAGCTTGGCAGAGAGCACTGAAGCTTTCTTT
CASSLAESTEAFF
>TRBV30|TRBJ1-2|NA|NA
TGTGCCTGGGATTCAGGGTCTGGTGGCTACACCTTC
CAWDSGSGGYTF
>TRBV11-2|TRBJ2-1|NA|NA
TGTGCCAGCAGCGGGCGAGGGTACGATGAGCAGTTCTTC
CASSGRGYDEQFF
>TRBV6-1|TRBJ2-7|NA|NA
TGTGCCAGCAGTGAAGTTCATACAGGCCCTCCCTACGAGCAGTACTTC
CASSEVHTGPPYEQYF
>TRBV9|TRBJ2-2|NA|NA
TGTGCCAGCAACCTGAACACCGGGGAGCTGTTTTTT
CASNLNTGELFF
>TRBV7-3|TRBJ2-7|NA|NA
TGTGCCAGCAGCTTAATGGCCAATCCTTCGGGCGGAGAGCAGTACTTC
CASSLMANPSGGEQYF
>TRBV27|TRBJ2-3|TRBD2|NA
TGTGCCAGCAGCCGAGGCACTAGCGGGAGGGATACGCAGTATTTT
CASSRGTSGRDTQYF
>TRBV20-1|TRBJ1-5|NA|NA
TGCAGTGCGGGGGTGCAGCCCCAGCATTTT
CSAGVQPQHF
>TRBV7-8|TRBJ1-3|TRBD1|NA
TGTGCCAGCAGCTTGTCAGGACAGGGCCCATCAATCTCTGGAAACACCATATATTTT
CASSLSGQGPSISGNTIYF
>TRBV19|TRBJ1-5|NA|NA
TGTGCCAGTAGTATGGGGGACAGCAATCAGCCCCAGCATTTT
CASSMGDSNQPQHF
>TRBV9|TRBJ1-5|NA|few
TGTGCCAGCAGCGTAGAGGCAGGGGAATATAGCAATCAGCCCCAGCATTTT
CASSVEAGEYSNQPQHF
>TRBV19|TRBJ2-7|NA|NA
TGTGCCAGTAGTCCCGAGGGGGACGGATATTACGAGCAGTACTTC
CASSPEGDGYYEQYF
>TRBV11-2|TRBJ2-2|NA|NA
TGTGCCAGCACCGCACCAGGAGTCGGGAACACCGGGGAGCTGTTTTTT
CASTAPGVGNTGELFF
>TRBV15|TRBJ2-7|NA|few
TGTGCCACCAGCGAGGACAGTTCCTACGAGCAGTACTTC
CATSEDSSYEQYF
>TRBV19|TRBJ1-2|TRBD1|NA
TGTGCCAGTAGCACCGGACAGGGGAACTATGGCTACACCTTC
CASSTGQGNYGYTF
>TRBV7-9|TRBJ2-7|NA|NA
TGTGCCAGCAGCCCCCCCCTGGGGGGATTCTACGAGCAGTACTTC
CASSPPLGGFYEQYF
>TRBV19|TRBJ1-2|TRBD1|NA
TGTGCCAGTACTTCGACAGGGGGCGCTTATAATGGCTACACCTTC
CASTSTGGAYNGYTF
>TRBV5-1|TRBJ2-7|TRBD1|NA
TGCGCCAGCAGCTGGCTACAGGGGTACGAGCAGTACTTC
CASSWLQGYEQYF
>TRBV13|TRBJ2-7|NA|NA
TGTGCCAGCGGGACTCCGTACGAGCAGTACTTC
CASGTPYEQYF
>TRBV5-6|TRBJ1-6|NA|NA
TGTGCCAGCAGCACGGGACCTATGAGTGGTTCACCCCTCCACTTT
CASSTGPMSGSPLHF
>TRBV27|TRBJ1-5|NA|once
TGTGCCAGCAGTCCCCAGTACAATCAGCCCCAGCATTTT
CASSPQYNQPQHF
>TRBV6-1|TRBJ2-2|NA|NA
TGTGCCAGCGAGGGACTTACCGGGGAGCTGTTTTTT
CASEGLTGELFF
>TRBV7-9|TRBJ2-7|NA|NA
TGTGCCAGCAGCTTAGCCGGGGCGGTGGTGTACGAGCAGTACTTC
CASSLAGAVVYEQYF
>TRBV27|TRBJ2-1|NA|NA
TGTGCCAGCAGGGGCTTGACAGACTACAATGAGCAGTTCTTC
CASRGLTDYNEQFF
>TRBV5-1|TRBJ1-1|NA|NA
TGCGCCAGCAGGGGGGAGGAGATCGCTGAAGCTTTCTTT
CASRGEEIAEAFF
>TRBV7-6|TRBJ2-7|TRBD2|NA
TGTGCCAGCAGCTCACAGACTAGCGGGAGAGTCTACGAGCAGTACTTC
CASSSQTSGRVYEQYF
>TRBV5-1|TRBJ2-2|NA|NA
TGCGCCAGCAGCGTCCTAGGGAACACCGGGGAGCTGTTTTTT
CASSVLGNTGELFF
>TRBV7-9|TRBJ2-1|NA|NA
TGTGCCAGCAGCGGGACGGTTTCCTACAATGAGCAGTTCTTC
CASSGTVSYNEQFF
>TRBV7-9|TRBJ2-7|NA|NA
TGTGCCAGCAGCCCGCCCCTACAGGACTACGAGCAGTACTTC
CASSPPLQDYEQYF
>TRBV28|TRBJ2-5|TRBD2|NA
TGTGCCAGCAGTTTATGGACTAGCGGGAGGGCAGAGACCCAGTACTTC
CASSLWTSGRAETQYF
>TRBV10-2|TRBJ2-1|TRBD2|NA
TGCGCCAGCAGCTCCGGGACTAGCGGGGGCGATGAGCAGTTCTTC
CASSSGTSGGDEQFF
>TRBV30|TRBJ1-1|TRBD1|NA
TGTGCCTGGACTATAGAAGTGACAGGGTTTGTCCCATCGGACACTGAAGCTTTCTTT
CAWTIEVTGFVPSDTEAFF
>TRBV6-1|TRBJ2-3|TRBD2|NA
TGTGCCAGCAGTGACCCACTCGAGCGGGAGGGGAGCACAGATACGCAGTATTTT
CASSDPLEREGSTDTQYF
>TRBV19|TRBJ2-7|TRBD2|NA
TGTGCCAGTAGTCCCGGACTAGGGTCCTACGAGCAGTACTTC
CASSPGLGSYEQYF
>TRBV13|TRBJ2-5|TRBD2|NA
TGTGCCAGCAGCCCCCTGGGGCTAGCGGGGGTATTCGAGACCCAGTACTTC
CASSPLGLAGVFETQYF